A single sample gave rise to the 32 T cell receptor beta chains below, sequenced in a study of somatic mutations in cytotoxic T cells in rheumatoid arthritis. Method: immunoSEQ multiplex PCR; TCRdb's copy keeps in-frame clones and lacks some. The sample carries more than 2,000 clones, approximately 78% recorded once. The sequenced sample was CD8+ T cells sorted from blood. The receptor set was obtained from a man aged 55 to 70 with rheumatoid arthritis.

The gene calls are TRBV6-6 and TRBJ1-2, with TRBD1 as a possible D gene (6 bases). The CDR3 covers 13 residues. The germline V gene encodes CDR1 MNHNY and CDR2 SVGAGI (reference sequence). Trimming left V 5 bases short and J 3 bases short, with 10 bases between. The CDR3 loop is CASSLQGHYGYTF. The CDR3 DNA sequence: TGTGCCAGCAGTCTACAGGGCCACTATGGCTACACCTTC.

The J gene is TRBJ2-7, the V gene TRBV11-3, with 8 positions matching TRBD2. J lost 2 bases, V lost 1 base, and 1 base had no gene match. The CDR3 spans 14 residues. Germline-derived CDR1 and CDR2 are SGHNT and YENEEA. The CDR3 is CASSLAGGTYEQYF. In DNA form, the CDR3 reads TGTGCCAGCAGCTTAGCGGGGGGGACCTACGAGCAGTACTTC. Looking up the rest from reference TRBV11-3 and TRBJ2-7 gives the full variable domain: EAGVVQSPRYKIIEKKQPVAFWCNPISGHNTLYWYLQNLGQGPELLIRYENEEAVDDSQLPKDRFSAERLKGVDSTLKIQPAELGDSAVYLCASSLAGGTYEQYFGPGTRLTVT.

The V call is TRBV5-4, the J call TRBJ2-7; 8 bases match TRBD1. Germline V gives CDR1 SGHNT, CDR2 YYREEE (reference sequence). The CDR3 totals 13 residues. The V segment lost 4 bases and the J segment 3 bases; nucleotides outside the gene matches: 3. The CDR3 DNA is TGTGCCAGCAGCGATACAGGGGGCTACGAGCAGTACTTC. As protein: CASSDTGGYEQYF.

This clone was recorded a few times. With a far larger clone one base away, a read error is the likely cause. This rearrangement joins TRBV4-3 to TRBJ1-5; a possible D gene is TRBD1 (5 bases). Germline-derived CDR1 and CDR2 are LGHNA and YSLEER. The CDR3 is made up of 15 amino acids. CDR3 amino acids: CASSQVLAGNQAQHF. CDR3 coding DNA: TGCGCCAGCAGCCAAGTATTGGCAGGGAATCAGGCCCAGCATTTT.

This chain joins TRBV7-9 and TRBJ1-3; D is possibly TRBD1 (6 bases). The CDR3 runs 14 residues. Trimming removed 1 base from V and 2 bases from J, with 6 bases in between. Germline CDR1 reads SEHNR; CDR2 reads FQNEAQ (reference sequence). CDR3 in amino acids: CASSLDRAGNTIYF. DNA of the CDR3: TGTGCCAGCAGCTTAGACAGGGCTGGAAACACCATATATTTT.

A few counts support this clone. V and J are TRBV7-8 and TRBJ2-2; a weak D match, TRBD1 (5 bases). Deletions cut 5 bases from V and 1 base from J, with 8 bases between. This CDR3 has 14 residues. Germline V gives CDR1 SGHVS, CDR2 FQNEAQ. CDR3: CASSPTGNTGELFF. CDR3 in DNA: TGTGCCAGCAGCCCAACAGGGAACACCGGGGAGCTGTTTTTT.

V usage is TRBV5-4 and J usage is TRBJ2-3, with 11 bases fitting TRBD2. After removal of 4 bases from V and 6 bases from J, the junction contained 10 bases not matched to a gene. CDR3 size: 16 residues. The germline V gene has CDR1 SGHNT and CDR2 YYREEE (reference sequence). DNA for the CDR3: TGTGCCAGCAGCCAAGGACTAGCGGGTCTTAGGGATACGCAGTATTTT. It yields the protein CASSQGLAGLRDTQYF.

V and J are TRBV27 and TRBJ2-1; 9 bases map to TRBD2. The CDR3 spans 17 residues. V trimming: 5 bases; J trimming: 5 bases; junction bases outside the gene matches: 13. Germline CDR1 and CDR2: MNHEY and SMNVEV (reference sequence). The CDR3 DNA follows: TGTGCCAGCAGTCCCAATCTTCCTAGCGGGGAGCACAATGAGCAGTTCTTC. Translating it yields CASSPNLPSGEHNEQFF.

V gene TRBV5-1 combines with J gene TRBJ2-1; TRBD2 matches at 7 bases. The CDR3 spans 19 residues. V shed 1 base and J 4 bases; nucleotides not matched to a gene: 17. The germline V gene encodes CDR1 SGHRS and CDR2 YFSETQ. This CDR3 reads CASSLSRETSEWGYNEQFF. CDR3 nucleotide sequence: TGCGCCAGCAGCTTGTCGAGGGAAACTAGCGAGTGGGGATACAATGAGCAGTTCTTC.

CDR3 coding DNA: TGTGCCAGCAGCTTTAAAAAACTGTTTTTT. Its translation: CASSFKKLFF. V is TRBV5-6 and J is TRBJ1-4; D is unresolved. Germline V gene data show CDR1 as SGHDT and CDR2 as YYEEEE. V was trimmed by 2 bases and J by 9 bases, leaving 2 bases between them. This CDR3 has 10 residues.

The J gene is TRBJ1-6, the V gene TRBV5-1, with a weak D call TRBD1 (5 bases). V dropped 0 bases and J dropped 5 bases, with 9 bases sitting between them. CDR3 length: 15 amino acids. The germline CDR1 and CDR2 sequences are SGHRS and YFSETQ. CDR3 DNA: TGCGCCAGCAGCTTGGGTGGGGCAGATAATTCACCCCTCCACTTT. Translated: CASSLGGADNSPLHF.

This chain uses TRBV30 with TRBJ2-1, with 8 nucleotides matching TRBD2. The junction had 9 bases not matched to a gene; V was cut back by 1 base and J by 10 bases. CDR3 length: 14 residues. In germline, CDR1 is GTSNPN, CDR2 SVGIG (reference sequence). The CDR3 region is CAWSEAIAGKEQFF. Written as DNA, the CDR3 is TGTGCCTGGAGTGAGGCGATAGCGGGGAAGGAGCAGTTCTTC.

The chain couples TRBV6-5 to TRBJ2-7; D is unresolved. Germline CDR1 MNHEY, CDR2 SVGAGI. Trimming stripped 5 bases from V and 3 bases from J, with 14 bases between. The CDR3 spans 14 residues. CDR3 bases: TGTGCCAGCAGTGAAGACTCGTCCCTCTACGAGCAGTACTTC. Translated: CASSEDSSLYEQYF.

CDR3 region: CASSAWERGDADTQYF. The CDR3 bases are TGTGCCAGCAGCGCCTGGGAGCGGGGGGATGCCGATACGCAGTATTTT. The rearrangement joins TRBV9 to TRBJ2-3, with 9 positions matching TRBD2. The CDR3 spans 16 residues. The trim removed 3 bases at V and 6 bases at J, leaving 11 bases unmatched. Germline V gene data show CDR1 as SGDLS and CDR2 as YYNGEE.

The chain couples TRBV6-5 to TRBJ1-5; 7 positions agree with TRBD1. V dropped 6 bases and J dropped 4; count of bases not matched to a gene: 6. There are 14 residues in the CDR3. Germline V lookup: CDR1 MNHEY, CDR2 SVGAGI. This chain's CDR3 is CASRRTGRNQPQHF. The CDR3 DNA sequence: TGTGCCAGCAGGAGGACAGGCCGGAATCAGCCCCAGCATTTT.

This sequence joins TRBV4-1 and TRBJ2-5; no clear D gene. V dropped 4 bases and J dropped 4 bases, with 19 bases sitting between them. The CDR3 consists of 16 residues. Germline V gene lookup returns CDR1 MGHRA and CDR2 YSYEKL. The CDR3 DNA sequence: TGCGCCAGCAGCCCCGAAGGTCAACTAACTCGAGAGACCCAGTACTTC. This codes for CASSPEGQLTRETQYF.

On this clone itself: The sample holds other DNA sequences that translate to the same CDR3. The chain carries TRBV28 and TRBJ1-6, with 9 bases aligning to TRBD1. Germline V gene sequence: CDR1 MDHEN, CDR2 SYDVKM. The V and J ends lost 5 bases and 3 bases, in that order; junction bases with no gene match: 8. The CDR3 runs 17 residues. The CDR3 loop reads CASSPNTGGYYNSPLHF. Here the CDR3 DNA reads TGTGCCAGCAGTCCCAATACAGGGGGCTACTATAATTCACCCCTCCACTTT. Full variable domain (missing parts from reference TRBV28 and TRBJ1-6): DVKVTQSSRYLVKRTGEKVFLECVQDMDHENMFWYRQDPGLGLRLIYFSYDVKMKEKGDIPEGYSVSREKKERFSLILESASTNQTSMYLCASSPNTGGYYNSPLHFGNGTRLTVT.

CDR3 nucleotides: TGTGCCAGCAGCCTCGGACAGGGCGGAGAAAAACTGTTTTTT. Its protein product is CASSLGQGGEKLFF. The chain recombines TRBV13 with TRBJ1-4, with TRBD1 matching 8 bases. V shed 5 bases and J 8 bases; nucleotides not matched to a gene: 7. CDR3 length equals 14 residues. Germline CDR1 reads PRHDT; CDR2 reads FYEKMQ (reference sequence).

Only a few counts were recorded for this clone. The J gene is TRBJ1-2, the V gene TRBV30; the D is unclear. Germline values: CDR1 GTSNPN, CDR2 SVGIG (reference sequence). The V and J ends lost 5 bases and 3 bases respectively, with 10 bases between them. The CDR3 contains 12 residues. DNA for the CDR3: TGTGCCTGGGACTCCGGCTACTATGGCTACACCTTC. Encoded protein: CAWDSGYYGYTF.

The chain is built from TRBV9 and TRBJ2-3; D is perhaps TRBD2 (7 bases). The CDR3 consists of 17 residues. Germline V gene data show CDR1 as SGDLS and CDR2 as YYNGEE. Trimming pared 3 bases from V and 1 base from J, leaving 18 bases between. The CDR3 sequence is CASSAGLGGRGTDTQYF. DNA of the CDR3: TGTGCCAGCAGCGCCGGTCTCGGGGGGCGGGGCACAGATACGCAGTATTTT.

The V call is TRBV13, the J call TRBJ2-7; 8 bases agree with TRBD2. The germline gives CDR1 PRHDT, CDR2 FYEKMQ (reference sequence). J lost 4 bases, V lost 4 bases, and 9 bases had no gene match. The CDR3 is made up of 15 amino acids. CDR3 bases: TGTGCCAGCAGCTCCCTCGGCGGGGGGCGGTACGAGCAGTACTTC. Encoded protein: CASSSLGGGRYEQYF.

The rearrangement joins TRBV5-8 to TRBJ2-7; D is perhaps TRBD1 (5 bases). The CDR3 has 14 residues. Per the germline V gene, CDR1 is SGHTS and CDR2 is YDEGEE. V shed 1 base and J shed 1 base, with 9 bases lying between them. CDR3 nucleotide sequence: TGTGCCAGCAGCTTGTTTTCAGGGTCCTACGAGCAGTACTTC. Translating gives CASSLFSGSYEQYF.

With regard to this clone: In the same sample, other DNA sequences code for this CDR3. The V and J genes are TRBV5-6 and TRBJ1-6, with D tentatively TRBD1 (6 bases). Germline CDR1 and CDR2: SGHDT and YYEEEE. Trimming pared 6 bases from V and 4 bases from J, leaving 20 bases between. The CDR3 loop spans 17 amino acids. CDR3 sequence reads: CASTEERSRGYNSPLHF. The CDR3, as DNA: TGTGCCAGCACCGAGGAGAGGAGCAGGGGTTATAATTCACCCCTCCACTTT.

V and J are TRBV5-1 and TRBJ2-6; TRBD1 aligns across 10 bases. The CDR3 is 20 residues long. V shed 5 bases and J 1 base; nucleotides not matched to a gene: 15. Germline CDR1 is SGHRS and CDR2 is YFSETQ. Here the CDR3 DNA reads TGCGCCAGCAGAGCCGGGACAGGGGTCCTCTCCCATTCTGGGGCCAACGTCCTGACTTTC. This translates into CASRAGTGVLSHSGANVLTF.

This clone is large in the sample. The rearrangement links TRBV6-4 to TRBJ1-5; tentatively, D is TRBD1 (6 bases). Per the germline V gene, CDR1 is MRHNA and CDR2 is SNTAGT. Trimming stripped 7 bases from V and 6 bases from J, with 19 bases between. There are 15 residues in the CDR3. CDR3: CASTSRSQGSQPQHF. The CDR3 nucleotides read TGTGCCAGCACCTCACGTTCCCAGGGGTCTCAGCCCCAGCATTTT.

The chain joins TRBV15 to TRBJ2-1; 10 positions match TRBD1. CDR1 is LNHNV, CDR2 YYDKDF, per germline (reference sequence). The CDR3 loop spans 15 amino acids. V shed 1 base and J 8 bases; nucleotides not matched to a gene: 5. CDR3: CATSRGQGAADEQFF. CDR3 sequence (DNA): TGTGCCACCAGCAGAGGACAGGGGGCCGCCGATGAGCAGTTCTTC. The full variable domain, with the rest looked up from reference TRBV15 and TRBJ2-1, is DAMVIQNPRYQVTQFGKPVTLSCSQTLNHNVMYWYQQKSSQAPKLLFHYYDKDFNNEADTPDNFQSRRPNTSFCFLDIRSPGLGDTAMYLCATSRGQGAADEQFFGPGTRLTVL.

The chain employs TRBV2 and TRBJ2-2; no definite D call. Germline assignment: CDR1 SNHLY and CDR2 FYNNEI. The CDR3 length is 16 residues. Trimming pared 4 bases from V and 7 bases from J, leaving 19 bases between. The CDR3 spells CASSVPLAGYNGELFF. As DNA, the CDR3 is TGTGCCAGCAGTGTACCCCTCGCCGGGTACAACGGGGAGCTGTTTTTT.

The V call is TRBV5-1, the J call TRBJ2-3, with D possibly matching TRBD1 (5 bases). Between the trimmed V and J ends, which lost 0 bases and 2 bases, there was a span of 13 bases. This CDR3 has 16 amino acids. CDR1 and CDR2 from the germline V gene are SGHRS and YFSETQ. CDR3 sequence (DNA): TGCGCCAGCAGCTTGGAGGTCAGGGTTGTCACAGATACGCAGTATTTT. Translated: CASSLEVRVVTDTQYF.

For the CDR3, the DNA is TGTGCCAGCAGCTTAGCTAGGACAGGGGTTAGCTATGAGCAGTTCTTC. Amino acids: CASSLARTGVSYEQFF. The rearrangement joins TRBV7-9 to TRBJ2-1, with 9 bases lining up with TRBD1. The CDR3 consists of 16 residues. Germline CDR1 and CDR2: SEHNR and FQNEAQ (reference sequence). V was pared by 0 bases and J by 8 bases, with 8 bases of the junction left unmatched.

A few counts support this clone. This chain joins TRBV30 and TRBJ2-6; 8 nucleotides align to TRBD1. CDR3 length: 14 residues. Germline CDR1 reads GTSNPN; CDR2 reads SVGIG (reference sequence). With 5 bases clipped from V and 3 bases from J, the junction kept 3 bases outside the gene matches. CDR3 sequence reads: CAWQGAGGANVLTF. The CDR3 nucleotides read TGTGCCTGGCAGGGGGCGGGTGGGGCCAACGTCCTGACTTTC.

The V call is TRBV4-2, the J call TRBJ2-3; 9 bases are shared with TRBD2. Per germline, CDR1 LGHNA and CDR2 YNFKEQ. There are 17 residues in the CDR3. V lost 6 bases and J lost 4; bases outside the gene matches: 14. The CDR3, as DNA: TGTGCCAGCAGGGGGCCCGTAGCGGGAGCACGGTCAGATACGCAGTATTTT. Amino acids: CASRGPVAGARSDTQYF.

The chain employs TRBV28 and TRBJ1-2; D gene ambiguous. Trimming stripped 9 bases from V and 8 bases from J, with 19 bases between. The CDR3 runs to 13 residues. Germline V CDR1 and CDR2: MDHEN, SYDVKM. CDR3 sequence: CARLPRRREGYTF. The CDR3 DNA sequence: TGTGCCAGGCTACCGAGGCGGCGGGAGGGCTACACCTTC.